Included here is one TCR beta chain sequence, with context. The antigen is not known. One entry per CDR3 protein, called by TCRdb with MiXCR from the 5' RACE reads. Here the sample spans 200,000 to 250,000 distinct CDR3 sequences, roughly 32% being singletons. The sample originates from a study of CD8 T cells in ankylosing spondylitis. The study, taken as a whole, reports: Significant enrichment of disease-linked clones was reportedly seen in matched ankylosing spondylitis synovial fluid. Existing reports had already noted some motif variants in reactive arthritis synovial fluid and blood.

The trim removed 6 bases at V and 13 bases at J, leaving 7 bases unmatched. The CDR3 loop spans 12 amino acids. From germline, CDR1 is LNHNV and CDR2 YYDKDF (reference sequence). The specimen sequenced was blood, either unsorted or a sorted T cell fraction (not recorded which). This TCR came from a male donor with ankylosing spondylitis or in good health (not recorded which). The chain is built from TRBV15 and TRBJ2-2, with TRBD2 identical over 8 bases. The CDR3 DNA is TGTGCCACCAGTCCAGGCGGGGGGTGGCTGTTTTTT. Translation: CATSPGGGWLFF. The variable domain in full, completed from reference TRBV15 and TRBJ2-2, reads DAMVIQNPRYQVTQFGKPVTLSCSQTLNHNVMYWYQQKSSQAPKLLFHYYDKDFNNEADTPDNFQSRRPNTSFCFLDIRSPGLGDTAMYLCATSPGGGWLFFGEGSRLTVL.